Here is one T cell receptor (beta chain) with its context. Its cognate antigen is unknown. This specimen comes from a study of T cell responses to AZD1222 COVID-19 vaccine. Study results and limitations: Spike was spanned by vaccine-associated CD4 TCRs, which were dominant at 160-218 and 743-854.

This table comes from immunoSEQ multiplex PCR, and its TCRdb copy is limited to in-frame clones, with some not included. The sample includes 150,000 to 200,000 clones, 92% seen only once; the top ten take 4.4%. The germline V and J ends were trimmed by 5 bases and 2 bases, with 24 bases remaining between them. The CDR3 sequence is 18 residues long. CDR1 is KGHDR and CDR2 is SFDVKD in the germline V gene. Sequencing was performed on peripheral blood, taken on day 0 of MenACWY control vaccination. The chain is built from TRBV24-1 and TRBJ2-7; D assignment may be TRBD1 or TRBD2 (7 bases each). This receptor was obtained from an adult in good health. CDR3 DNA sequence: TGTGCCACCAGTGGTTTAGACAGGGTGGTAGCGGGTGCCTACGAGCAGTACTTC. This sequence encodes CATSGLDRVVAGAYEQYF.